What follows describes a single TCR beta chain. Here immunoSEQ multiplex PCR was the method, and the copy in TCRdb shows in-frame clones only, minus some. The data show approximately 190,000 clones, approximately 79% seen once. The data were taken from a study of blood T cell repertoires in COVID-19. Trimming shortened V by 4 bases and J by 4 bases, and 9 bases separated the two germline ends. Germline assignment: CDR1 SGDLS and CDR2 YYNGEE. The CDR3 is made up of 13 amino acids. The clonotype comes from a woman aged 60 to 75 with acute COVID-19. The specimen was PBMCs or T cells enriched from blood (not recorded which). V gene TRBV9 combines with J gene TRBJ1-5; D not certain. CDR3: CASSSNPNQPQHF. The CDR3 DNA is TGTGCCAGCAGCTCTAACCCTAATCAGCCCCAGCATTTT.